Shown below are 2 T cell receptor beta chains from a single sample sequenced in a study. Via MiXCR, TCRdb re-called the RT-PCR reads, giving one row per CDR3 protein. The table has about 6,500 distinct CDR3 sequences, 80% to 95% seen once. Sequences were obtained from memory CD4+ T cells from blood. The origin of the receptors is a female donor in good health, serving as a healthy control.

Comment on this clonotype: This beta chain is an off-target read within a library intended for alpha chains, so its frequency means little. The chain joins TRBV5-1 to TRBJ2-3; TRBD2 is a possible D gene (5 bases). V lost 2 bases, J lost 2 bases, and 12 bases lay in between. CDR1 and CDR2 (germline): SGHRS, YFSETQ. This CDR3 is 15 amino acids long. CDR3 amino acids: CASSLGRPHTDTQYF. For the CDR3, the DNA is TGCGCCAGCAGCTTAGGGAGACCCCACACAGATACGCAGTATTTT.

With respect to this clonotype: This beta chain is an unintended read in a library built for alpha chains; its size means little. The rearrangement joins TRBV29-1 to TRBJ2-1; 9 positions agree with TRBD2. This CDR3 region has 14 residues. V was pared by 7 bases and J by 6 bases, with 10 bases of the junction left unmatched. Germline lookup yields CDR1 SQVTM and CDR2 ANQGSEA. The chain's CDR3 is CSAQRGAFGNEQFF. The CDR3 bases are TGCAGCGCACAGCGGGGGGCGTTCGGCAATGAGCAGTTCTTC.